This TCR beta chain was sequenced in a study of cytomegalovirus exposure and HLA in healthy donors. CDR3 length equals 15 residues. Germline V gene sequence: CDR1 MNHEY, CDR2 SMNVEV (reference sequence). Trimming pared 3 bases from V and 0 bases from J, leaving 9 bases between. Researchers ran the PCR with 60 Vbeta and 13 Jbeta primers. The table came from immunoSEQ multiplex PCR; TCRdb's copy has only in-frame clones and leaves some out. Of under 200,000 clones listed, 82% are singletons. With regard to this clone: Its antigen is still unknown.

Study conclusions and caveats: As immune exposure information, only CMV serostatus was available.

The V gene is TRBV27, the J gene TRBJ2-4, with D possibly being TRBD1 (5 bases). The TCR comes from a girl aged 5-17 years in good health and CMV-seropositive. Sequencing used PBMCs. CDR3 coding DNA: TGTGCCAGCAGTTTCAGGGAAGGAGCCAAAAACATTCAGTACTTC. Translated, it gives CASSFREGAKNIQYF.